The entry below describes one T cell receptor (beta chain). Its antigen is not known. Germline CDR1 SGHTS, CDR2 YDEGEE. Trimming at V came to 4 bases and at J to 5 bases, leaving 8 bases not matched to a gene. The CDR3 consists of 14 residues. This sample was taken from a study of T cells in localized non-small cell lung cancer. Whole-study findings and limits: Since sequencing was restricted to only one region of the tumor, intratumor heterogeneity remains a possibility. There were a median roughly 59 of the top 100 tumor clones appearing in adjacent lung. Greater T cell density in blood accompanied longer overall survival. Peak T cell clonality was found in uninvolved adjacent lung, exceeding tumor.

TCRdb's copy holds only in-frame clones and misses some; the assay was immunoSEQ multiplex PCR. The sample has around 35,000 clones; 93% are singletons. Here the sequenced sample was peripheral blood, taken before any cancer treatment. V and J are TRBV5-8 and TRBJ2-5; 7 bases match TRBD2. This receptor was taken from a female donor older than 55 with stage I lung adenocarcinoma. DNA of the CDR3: TGTGCCAGCAGCCCCCGGGGGGTGTTTGAGACCCAGTACTTC. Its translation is CASSPRGVFETQYF.